This T cell receptor (beta chain) was obtained from a study of T cell repertoires in ileal Crohn's disease. Notes on the study in general: Compared with non-smokers, active smokers at surgery showed more clonal expansions.

The CDR3 runs 16 residues. CDR1 and CDR2 (germline): LGHNA, YNFKEQ. In regard to this clone: Its specificity is not known.

Per sample, roughly 500 nanograms of biopsy DNA were TCRB immunosequenced. TCRdb's copy holds only in-frame clones and misses some; the assay was immunoSEQ multiplex PCR. The table lists around 15,000 clones, 90% to 95% of them singletons. This sequence joins TRBV4-2 and TRBJ2-5; TRBD2 matches at 8 bases. The J call is uncertain, as TRBJ2-7 better fits the DNA end. This sequence was found in an adult with Crohn's disease. Sequenced sample: ileal tissue. The CDR3 loop is CASSPRGGSAQYEQYF. The CDR3 DNA sequence: TGTGCCAGCAGCCCCCGGGGGGGGTCCGCTCAATACGAGCAGTACTTC.